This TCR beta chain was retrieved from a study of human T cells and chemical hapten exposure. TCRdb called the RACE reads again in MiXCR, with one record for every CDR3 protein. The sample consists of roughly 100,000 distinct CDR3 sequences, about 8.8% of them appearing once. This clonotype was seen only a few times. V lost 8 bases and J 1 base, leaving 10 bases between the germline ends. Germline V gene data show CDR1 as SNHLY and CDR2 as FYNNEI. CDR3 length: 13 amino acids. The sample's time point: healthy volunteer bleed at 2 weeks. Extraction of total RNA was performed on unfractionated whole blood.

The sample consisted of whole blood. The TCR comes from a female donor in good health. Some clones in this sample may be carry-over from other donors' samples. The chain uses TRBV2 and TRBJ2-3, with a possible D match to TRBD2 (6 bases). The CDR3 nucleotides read TGTGCCAGCCGACTAGTTGGCACAGATACGCAGTATTTT. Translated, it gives CASRLVGTDTQYF.